A single sample gave rise to the 11 T cell receptor beta chains below, sequenced in a study of cytomegalovirus exposure and HLA in healthy donors. The assay was immunoSEQ multiplex PCR, and TCRdb's table has in-frame clones only and misses some. The top ten clones hold roughly 3% of a sample with 200,000 to 300,000 clones, less than 95% of them seen once. The sequenced material came from PBMCs. Receptor source: a woman aged 25 to 39 in good health and CMV-seronegative.

This clone has only a few counts. The V gene is TRBV7-9, the J gene TRBJ2-7; D is undetermined. Trimming shortened V by 5 bases and J by 2 bases, and 13 bases separated the two germline ends. This CDR3 has 14 amino acids. Germline V gene data show CDR1 as SEHNR and CDR2 as FQNEAQ (reference sequence). The CDR3 sequence is CASSRGKNTYEQYF. The CDR3 DNA reads as TGTGCCAGCAGCCGAGGTAAAAATACCTACGAGCAGTACTTC.

This chain joins TRBV5-4 and TRBJ2-5; perhaps TRBD2 as D (5 bases). The CDR3 has 14 amino acids. The germline gives CDR1 SGHNT, CDR2 YYREEE (reference sequence). With 1 base removed from V and 7 bases from J, the gap between germline ends came to 14 bases. CDR3 bases: TGTGCCAGCAGCTTGCGAGGGTCTCCCGGGACCCAGTACTTC. Protein product: CASSLRGSPGTQYF.

This clone came up once. This sequence joins TRBV18 and TRBJ2-5; 7 bases fit TRBD2. CDR3 length equals 15 residues. CDR1 and CDR2 from the germline V gene are KGHSH and LQKENI. V lost 3 bases and J lost 0; bases outside the gene matches: 4. CDR3 residues: CASSPRTSDQETQYF. CDR3 nucleotides: TGTGCCAGCTCACCTAGAACTAGCGACCAAGAGACCCAGTACTTC.

This clone has more than one count but fewer than ten. V and J are TRBV7-8 and TRBJ1-1; D ambiguous. CDR1 is SGHVS, CDR2 FQNEAQ, per germline. V was pared by 2 bases and J by 4 bases, with 5 bases between. The CDR3 runs 12 residues. The chain's CDR3 is CASSLYGTEAFF. In DNA, the CDR3 is TGTGCCAGCAGCTTATATGGCACTGAAGCTTTCTTT.

This rearrangement joins TRBV12-5 to TRBJ2-1, with 9 bases matching TRBD1. CDR3 length: 15 amino acids. V shed 6 bases and J 3 bases; nucleotides not matched to a gene: 6. Germline V gives CDR1 LGHNT, CDR2 FRNRAP. CDR3 DNA sequence: TGTGCTAGTGGGGGGACAGGGCTGGACTACAATGAGCAGTTCTTC. Protein sequence: CASGGTGLDYNEQFF.

The J gene is TRBJ2-1, the V gene TRBV5-5; D ambiguous. V lost 4 bases and J lost 1, with 15 bases in between. The germline gives CDR1 SGHKS, CDR2 YYEKEE (reference sequence). This CDR3 region has 16 residues. The CDR3 DNA reads as TGTGCCAGCAGCCCGACCTTCGGGTCTTCCTACAATGAGCAGTTCTTC. Protein product: CASSPTFGSSYNEQFF.

The chain carries TRBV10-3 and TRBJ2-7; 7 bases line up with TRBD1. CDR1 and CDR2 (germline): ENHRY, SYGVKD. The CDR3 sequence is 13 residues long. J gave up 3 bases and V 3 bases, and 2 bases lay outside the gene matches. This CDR3 is CAISDTGDYEQYF. CDR3 DNA sequence: TGTGCCATCAGTGATACAGGGGACTACGAGCAGTACTTC.

The genes are TRBV30 and TRBJ2-2; D gene uncertain. Germline lookup yields CDR1 GTSNPN and CDR2 SVGIG (reference sequence). This CDR3 is built from 11 residues. V was trimmed by 4 bases and J by 6 bases, leaving 6 bases between them. The DNA for the CDR3 is TGTGCCTGGAAAGGGCCCGGGGAGCTGTTTTTT. Translated: CAWKGPGELFF.

The chain uses TRBV2 and TRBJ2-7, with a possible D match to TRBD1 (6 bases). V lost 6 bases to trimming and J lost 5 bases, with 11 bases between them. The CDR3 length is 12 residues. The V gene's germline CDR1 is SNHLY and CDR2 FYNNEI. CDR3 sequence: CASSLQGNEQYF. The CDR3, as DNA: TGTGCCAGCAGCTTACAGGGTAACGAGCAGTACTTC.

The genes are TRBV11-2 and TRBJ2-7; D is possibly TRBD1 (5 bases). Germline CDR1 SGHAT, CDR2 FQNNGV. The CDR3 extends over 15 amino acids. V was pared by 5 bases and J by 2 bases, with 16 bases between. The CDR3 sequence is CASSIPAGPTYEQYF. The CDR3 region has the DNA TGTGCCAGCAGCATTCCCGCAGGGCCGACCTACGAGCAGTACTTC.

Only a few counts were recorded for this clone. The chain recombines TRBV4-2 with TRBJ2-2; 7 bases agree with TRBD1. CDR1 is LGHNA and CDR2 is YNFKEQ in the germline V gene. V dropped 1 base and J dropped 5; count of bases not matched to a gene: 7. This CDR3 is 16 amino acids long. The CDR3 is CASSQGGQIVTGELFF. Written as DNA, the CDR3 is TGTGCCAGCAGCCAAGGGGGACAGATTGTGACCGGGGAGCTGTTTTTT.